The clone carrying this T cell receptor (beta chain) was seen ten or more times. The target antigen is unknown. Individual cDNA molecules (in the library) carried attached unique molecular identifiers. TCRdb used MiXCR to reprocess the RACE reads, holding one entry per CDR3 protein. The sample consists of about 77,000 distinct CDR3 sequences, 8.6% of them appearing once. The entry originates in a study of human T cells and chemical hapten exposure. The study's findings and limits: No alteration of TCRs above 1 in 1000 frequency was seen with DPC sensitization.

Time point: healthy volunteer bleed at 6 weeks. Someone pulled total RNA out of unfractionated whole blood. Germline values: CDR1 MNHEY, CDR2 SVGAGI. This CDR3 has 14 amino acids. V was clipped by 5 bases and J by 2 bases, with 12 bases between them. The sequencing sample was made of whole blood. This clonotype was obtained from a female donor in good health. Some clones in this sample may be carry-over from other donors' samples. The J gene is TRBJ1-1, the V gene TRBV6-5; no firm D call. In nucleotides, the CDR3 is TGTGCCAGCAGTCTACGTAACCTAAACACTGAAGCTTTCTTT. Translated, it gives CASSLRNLNTEAFF.